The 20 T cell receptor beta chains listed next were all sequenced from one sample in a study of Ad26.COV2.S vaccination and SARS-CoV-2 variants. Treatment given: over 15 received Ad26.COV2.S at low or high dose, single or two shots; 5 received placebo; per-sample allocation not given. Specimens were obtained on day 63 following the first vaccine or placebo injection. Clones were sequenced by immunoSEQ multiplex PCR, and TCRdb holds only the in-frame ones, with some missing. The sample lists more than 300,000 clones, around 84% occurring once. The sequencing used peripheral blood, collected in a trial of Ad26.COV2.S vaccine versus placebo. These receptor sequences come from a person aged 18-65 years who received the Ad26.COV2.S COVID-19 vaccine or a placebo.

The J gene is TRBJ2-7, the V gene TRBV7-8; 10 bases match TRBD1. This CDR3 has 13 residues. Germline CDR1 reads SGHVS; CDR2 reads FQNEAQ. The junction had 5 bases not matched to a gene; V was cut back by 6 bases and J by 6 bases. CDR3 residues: CASRRDRGGEQYF. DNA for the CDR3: TGTGCCAGCAGACGGGACAGGGGTGGCGAGCAGTACTTC.

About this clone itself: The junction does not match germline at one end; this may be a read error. CDR3 DNA: TGTGCCCGCAGCCCCGGGACTCGCGGGGGGAGGGGGGAGACCCAGTACTTC. Its protein product is CARSPGTRGGRGETQYF. The chain is built from TRBV9 and TRBJ2-5, with 8 nucleotides matching TRBD2. CDR3 length equals 17 residues. CDR1 and CDR2 from the germline V gene are SGDLS and YYNGEE.

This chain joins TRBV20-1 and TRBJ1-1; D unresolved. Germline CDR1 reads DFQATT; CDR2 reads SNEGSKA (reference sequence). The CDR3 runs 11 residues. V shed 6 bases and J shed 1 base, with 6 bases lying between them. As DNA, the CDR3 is TGCAGTGCATCAACGAACACTGAAGCTTTCTTT. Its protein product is CSASTNTEAFF.

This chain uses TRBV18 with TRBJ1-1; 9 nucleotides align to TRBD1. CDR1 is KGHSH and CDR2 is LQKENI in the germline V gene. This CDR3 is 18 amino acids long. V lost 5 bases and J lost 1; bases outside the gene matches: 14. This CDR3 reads CASSENRGPLIANTEAFF. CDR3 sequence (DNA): TGTGCCAGCTCAGAGAACAGGGGGCCGCTAATAGCGAACACTGAAGCTTTCTTT. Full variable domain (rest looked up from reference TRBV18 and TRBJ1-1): NAGVMQNPRHLVRRRGQEARLRCSPMKGHSHVYWYRQLPEEGLKFMVYLQKENIIDESGMPKERFSAEFPKEGPSILRIQQVVRGDSAAYFCASSENRGPLIANTEAFFGQGTRLTVV.

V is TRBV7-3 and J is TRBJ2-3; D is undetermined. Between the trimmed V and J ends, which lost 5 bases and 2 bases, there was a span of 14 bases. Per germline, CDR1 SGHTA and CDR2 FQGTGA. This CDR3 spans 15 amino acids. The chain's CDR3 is CASSPVGQSTDTQYF. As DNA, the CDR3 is TGTGCCAGCAGCCCAGTGGGCCAGTCCACAGATACGCAGTATTTT.

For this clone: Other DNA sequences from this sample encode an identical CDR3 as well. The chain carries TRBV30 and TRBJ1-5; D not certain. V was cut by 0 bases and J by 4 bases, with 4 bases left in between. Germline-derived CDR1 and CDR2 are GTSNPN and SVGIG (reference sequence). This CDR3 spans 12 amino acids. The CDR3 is CAWSVSNQPQHF. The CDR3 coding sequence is TGTGCCTGGAGTGTATCGAATCAGCCCCAGCATTTT. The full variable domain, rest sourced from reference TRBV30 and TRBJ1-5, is SQTIHQWPATLVQPVGSPLSLECTVEGTSNPNLYWYRQAAGRGLQLLFYSVGIGQISSEVPQNLSASRPQDRQFILSSKKLLLSDSGFYLCAWSVSNQPQHFGDGTRLSIL.

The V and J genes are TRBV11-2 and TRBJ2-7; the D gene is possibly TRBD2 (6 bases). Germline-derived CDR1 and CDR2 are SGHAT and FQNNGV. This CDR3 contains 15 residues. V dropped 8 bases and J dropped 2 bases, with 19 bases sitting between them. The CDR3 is CASHRGGVGAYEQYF. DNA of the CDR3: TGTGCCAGCCACCGGGGCGGGGTAGGGGCCTACGAGCAGTACTTC.

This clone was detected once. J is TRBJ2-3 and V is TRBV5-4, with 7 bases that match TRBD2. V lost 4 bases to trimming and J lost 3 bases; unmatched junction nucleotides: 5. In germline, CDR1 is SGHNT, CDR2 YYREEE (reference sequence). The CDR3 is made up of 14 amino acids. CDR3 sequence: CASSGIGGTDTQYF. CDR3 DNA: TGTGCCAGCAGCGGGATCGGGGGGACAGATACGCAGTATTTT. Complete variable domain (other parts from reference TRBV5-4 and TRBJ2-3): ETGVTQSPTHLIKTRGQQVTLRCSSQSGHNTVSWYQQALGQGPQFIFQYYREEENGRGNFPPRFSGLQFPNYSSELNVNALELDDSALYLCASSGIGGTDTQYFGPGTRLTVL.

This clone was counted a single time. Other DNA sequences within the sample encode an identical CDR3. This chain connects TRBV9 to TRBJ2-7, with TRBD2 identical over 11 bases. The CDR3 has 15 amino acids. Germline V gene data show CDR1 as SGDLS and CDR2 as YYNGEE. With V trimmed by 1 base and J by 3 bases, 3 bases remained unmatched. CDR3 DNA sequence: TGTGCCAGCAGCGTACTAGCGGGGGGAATCTACGAGCAGTACTTC. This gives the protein CASSVLAGGIYEQYF.

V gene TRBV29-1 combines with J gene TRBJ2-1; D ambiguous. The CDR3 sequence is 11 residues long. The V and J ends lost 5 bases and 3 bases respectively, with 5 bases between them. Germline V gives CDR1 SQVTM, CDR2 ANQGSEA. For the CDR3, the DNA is TGCAGCGTTTTGGACTACAATGAGCAGTTCTTC. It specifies CSVLDYNEQFF.

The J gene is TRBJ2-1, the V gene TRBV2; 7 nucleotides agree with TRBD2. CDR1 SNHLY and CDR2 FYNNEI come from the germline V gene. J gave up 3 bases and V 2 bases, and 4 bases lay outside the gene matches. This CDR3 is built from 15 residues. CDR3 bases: TGTGCCAGCAGTGAACTAGGCGGGGGCTACAATGAGCAGTTCTTC. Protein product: CASSELGGGYNEQFF. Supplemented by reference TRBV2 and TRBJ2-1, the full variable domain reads EPEVTQTPSHQVTQMGQEVILRCVPISNHLYFYWYRQILGQKVEFLVSFYNNEISEKSEIFDDQFSVERPDGSNFTLKIRSTKLEDSAMYFCASSELGGGYNEQFFGPGTRLTVL.

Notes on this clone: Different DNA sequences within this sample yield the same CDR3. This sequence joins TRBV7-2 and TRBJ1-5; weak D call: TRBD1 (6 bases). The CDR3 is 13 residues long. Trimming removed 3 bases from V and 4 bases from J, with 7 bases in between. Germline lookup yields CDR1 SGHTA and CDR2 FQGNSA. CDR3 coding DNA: TGTGCCAGCAGCTTTCAGGGGAATCAGCCCCAGCATTTT. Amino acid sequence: CASSFQGNQPQHF.

The CDR3 loop is CASSLPGENGYTF. CDR3 nucleotide sequence: TGCGCCAGCAGCTTGCCAGGGGAGAATGGCTACACCTTC. The chain couples TRBV5-1 to TRBJ1-2; D is perhaps TRBD1 (6 bases). This CDR3 has 13 amino acids. Germline-derived CDR1 and CDR2 are SGHRS and YFSETQ. V was trimmed by 1 base and J by 6 bases, leaving 10 bases between them. The complete variable domain, with remaining parts taken from reference TRBV5-1 and TRBJ1-2, reads KAGVTQTPRYLIKTRGQQVTLSCSPISGHRSVSWYQQTPGQGLQFLFEYFSETQRNKGNFPGRFSGRQFSNSRSEMNVSTLELGDSALYLCASSLPGENGYTFGSGTRLTVV.

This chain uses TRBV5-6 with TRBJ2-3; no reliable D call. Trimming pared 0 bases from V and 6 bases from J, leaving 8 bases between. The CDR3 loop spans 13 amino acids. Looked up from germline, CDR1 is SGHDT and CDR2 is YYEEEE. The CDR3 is CASSLDTVDTQYF. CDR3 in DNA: TGTGCCAGCAGCTTGGATACCGTGGATACGCAGTATTTT.

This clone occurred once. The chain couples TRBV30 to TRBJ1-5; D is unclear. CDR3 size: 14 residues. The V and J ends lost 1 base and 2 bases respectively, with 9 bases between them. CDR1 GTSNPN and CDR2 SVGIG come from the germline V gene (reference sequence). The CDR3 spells CAWSGGLGNQPQHF. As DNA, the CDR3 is TGTGCCTGGAGTGGCGGACTGGGCAATCAGCCCCAGCATTTT.

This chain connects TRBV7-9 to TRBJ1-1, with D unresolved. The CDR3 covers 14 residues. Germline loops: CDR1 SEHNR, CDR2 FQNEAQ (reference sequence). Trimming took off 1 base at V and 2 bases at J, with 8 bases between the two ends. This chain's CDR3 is CASSLGIVNTEAFF. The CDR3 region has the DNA TGTGCCAGCAGCTTAGGGATAGTAAACACTGAAGCTTTCTTT. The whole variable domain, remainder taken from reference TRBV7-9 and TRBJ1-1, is DTGVSQNPRHKITKRGQNVTFRCDPISEHNRLYWYRQTLGQGPEFLTYFQNEAQLEKSRLLSDRFSAERPKGSFSTLEIQRTEQGDSAMYLCASSLGIVNTEAFFGQGTRLTVV.

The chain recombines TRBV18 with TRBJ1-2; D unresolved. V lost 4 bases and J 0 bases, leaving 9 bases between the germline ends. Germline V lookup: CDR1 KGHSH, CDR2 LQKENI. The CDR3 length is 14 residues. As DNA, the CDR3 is TGTGCCAGCTCACGGCCGGAATCTAACTATGGCTACACCTTC. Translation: CASSRPESNYGYTF.

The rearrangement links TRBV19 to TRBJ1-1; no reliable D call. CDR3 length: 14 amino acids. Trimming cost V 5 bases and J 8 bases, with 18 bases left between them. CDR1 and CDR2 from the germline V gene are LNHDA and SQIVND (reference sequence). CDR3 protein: CASSERAGSSEAFF. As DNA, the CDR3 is TGTGCCAGTAGTGAACGGGCGGGGTCCTCCGAAGCTTTCTTT.

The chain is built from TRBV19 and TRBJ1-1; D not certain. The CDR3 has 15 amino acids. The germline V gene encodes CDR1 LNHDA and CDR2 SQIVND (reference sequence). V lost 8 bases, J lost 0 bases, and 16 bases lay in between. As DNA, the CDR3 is TGTGCCAGTTTGCGGGAGACTTCGATGAACACTGAAGCTTTCTTT. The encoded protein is CASLRETSMNTEAFF.

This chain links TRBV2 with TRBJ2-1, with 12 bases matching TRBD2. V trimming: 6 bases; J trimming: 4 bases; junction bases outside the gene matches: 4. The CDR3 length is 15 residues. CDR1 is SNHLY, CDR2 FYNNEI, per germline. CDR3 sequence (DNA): TGTGCCAGCAGGAGGACTAGCGGGATGTACAATGAGCAGTTCTTC. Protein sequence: CASRRTSGMYNEQFF. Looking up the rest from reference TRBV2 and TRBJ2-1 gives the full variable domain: EPEVTQTPSHQVTQMGQEVILRCVPISNHLYFYWYRQILGQKVEFLVSFYNNEISEKSEIFDDQFSVERPDGSNFTLKIRSTKLEDSAMYFCASRRTSGMYNEQFFGPGTRLTVL.